This TCR beta chain was captured in a study of blood T cell repertoires in COVID-19. Per the authors' pipeline: Using reference gene primer amplification, nucleated cell counts were estimated. TCRdb keeps only in-frame clones here, not all; method: immunoSEQ multiplex PCR. D and trimming come from the DNA, and the V and J calls and clone size come from that table. This sample yields a few hundred thousand clones, of which approximately 85% are seen a single time; 9% to 9.5% belongs to the top ten. CDR3 length equals 12 residues. The V and J ends lost 6 bases and 7 bases respectively, with 12 bases between them. Per germline, CDR1 SNHLY and CDR2 FYNNEI.

The TCR comes from a young man with active or convalescent COVID-19. Sample: peripheral blood. The genes are TRBV2 and TRBJ1-2; D is ambiguous. CDR3 sequence (DNA): TGTGCCAGCAGGAACTTGGTCGTTGGCTACACCTTC. Its translation: CASRNLVVGYTF.